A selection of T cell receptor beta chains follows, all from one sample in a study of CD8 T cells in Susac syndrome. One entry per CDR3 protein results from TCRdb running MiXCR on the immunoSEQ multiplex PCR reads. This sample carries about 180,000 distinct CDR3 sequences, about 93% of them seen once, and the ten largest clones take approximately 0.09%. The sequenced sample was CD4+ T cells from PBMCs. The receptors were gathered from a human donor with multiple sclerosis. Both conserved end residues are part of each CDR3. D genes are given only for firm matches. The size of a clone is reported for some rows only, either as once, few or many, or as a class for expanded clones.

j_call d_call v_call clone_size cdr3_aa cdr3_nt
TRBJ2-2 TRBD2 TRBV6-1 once CASSKPGSLAGRYTGELFF TGTGCCAGCAGTAAACCAGGTTCGCTAGCGGGACGATACACCGGGGAGCTGTTTTTT
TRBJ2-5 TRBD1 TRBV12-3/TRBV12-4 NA CASGYGTGHSPQYF TGTGCCAGCGGGTACGGGACAGGACATAGCCCCCAGTACTTC
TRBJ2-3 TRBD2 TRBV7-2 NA CASAPSLARTDTQYF TGTGCCAGCGCCCCCTCACTAGCGCGCACAGATACGCAGTATTTT
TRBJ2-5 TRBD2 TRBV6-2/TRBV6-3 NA CASSWGGTSGSYQETQYF TGTGCCAGCAGTTGGGGGGGGACTAGCGGGAGTTATCAAGAGACCCAGTACTTC
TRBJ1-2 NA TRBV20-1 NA CSARDTFGAADTF TGCAGTGCCAGAGATACGTTCGGAGCAGCAGACACCTTC
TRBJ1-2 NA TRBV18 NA CASSPAGALYGYTF TGTGCCAGCTCACCAGCAGGGGCCTTATATGGCTACACCTTC
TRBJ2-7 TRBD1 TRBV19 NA CASSPLPGTGGQYF TGTGCCAGTAGTCCCCTCCCCGGGACAGGGGGACAGTACTTC
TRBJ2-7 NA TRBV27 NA CASSPRDGALGEQYF TGTGCCAGCAGTCCCCGGGACGGCGCTTTGGGCGAGCAGTACTTC
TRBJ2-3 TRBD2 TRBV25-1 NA CASKTGGAPDTQYF TGTGCCAGCAAGACCGGGGGGGCCCCAGATACGCAGTATTTT
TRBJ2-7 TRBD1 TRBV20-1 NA CSARRTGSSYEQYF TGCAGTGCTAGAAGGACAGGGAGCTCCTACGAGCAGTACTTC
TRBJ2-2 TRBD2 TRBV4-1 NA CASSQAPGGGVRAGELFF TGCGCCAGCAGCCAAGCCCCGGGTGGGGGGGTTCGGGCCGGGGAGCTGTTTTTT
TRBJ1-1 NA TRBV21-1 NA CASSPRTGWHEAFF TGTGCCAGCAGCCCTCGGACAGGATGGCATGAAGCTTTCTTT
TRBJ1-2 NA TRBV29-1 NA CSVDAADYGYTF TGCAGCGTTGATGCGGCGGACTATGGCTACACCTTC
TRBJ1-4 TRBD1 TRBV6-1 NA CASRKQGASEKLFF TGTGCCAGCAGGAAACAGGGGGCGAGTGAAAAACTGTTTTTT
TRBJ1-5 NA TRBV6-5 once CASSYRGVNQPQHF TGTGCCAGCAGTTACAGGGGGGTTAATCAGCCCCAGCATTTT
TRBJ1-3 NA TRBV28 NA CAGSSGNTIYF TGTGCCGGGAGCTCTGGAAACACCATATATTTT
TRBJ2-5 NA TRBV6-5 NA CASSLSVGLQETQYF TGTGCCAGCAGCCTATCCGTGGGATTACAAGAGACCCAGTACTTC
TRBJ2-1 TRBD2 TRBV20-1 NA CSAGFLAGGYNEQFF TGCAGTGCTGGTTTTCTAGCGGGAGGGTACAATGAGCAGTTCTTC
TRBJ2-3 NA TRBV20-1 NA CSAIFSGLHPNTQYF TGCAGTGCTATCTTCTCGGGACTCCACCCTAATACGCAGTATTTT
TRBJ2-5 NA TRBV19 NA CASSSIAADQETQYF TGTGCCAGTAGTTCCATCGCGGCGGACCAAGAGACCCAGTACTTC
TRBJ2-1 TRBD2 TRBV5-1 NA CASSWTRSHNEQFF TGCGCCAGCAGCTGGACTAGATCACACAATGAGCAGTTCTTC
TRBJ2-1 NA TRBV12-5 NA CASATRVYNEQFF TGTGCTAGTGCCACCAGGGTCTACAATGAGCAGTTCTTC
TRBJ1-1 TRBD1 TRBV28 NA CASSSGQGNTEAFF TGTGCCAGCAGCTCCGGACAGGGGAACACTGAAGCTTTCTTT
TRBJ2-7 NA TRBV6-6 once CASSYSGASSSYEQYF TGTGCCAGCAGTTACTCTGGGGCCAGTTCCTCCTACGAGCAGTACTTC
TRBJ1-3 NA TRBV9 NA CASSVVTIYF TGTGCCAGCAGCGTAGTCACCATATATTTT
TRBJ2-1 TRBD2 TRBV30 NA CAWSGGSNEQFF TGTGCCTGGAGTGGCGGGAGCAATGAGCAGTTCTTC
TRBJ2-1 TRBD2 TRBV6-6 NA CASSYSTGGQEQFF TGTGCCAGCAGTTACTCAACGGGAGGGCAGGAGCAGTTCTTC
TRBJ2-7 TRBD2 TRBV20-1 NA CSASRLAGISYEQYF TGCAGTGCTAGCCGGTTAGCGGGCATCTCCTACGAGCAGTACTTC
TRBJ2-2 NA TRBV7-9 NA CASSLGARANTGELFF TGTGCCAGCAGCTTAGGTGCTCGCGCGAACACCGGGGAGCTGTTTTTT
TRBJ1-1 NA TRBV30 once CAWSLGFNTEAFF TGTGCCTGGAGTCTCGGGTTTAACACTGAAGCTTTCTTT
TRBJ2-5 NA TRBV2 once CASNAIQETQYF TGTGCCAGCAATGCGATTCAAGAGACCCAGTACTTC
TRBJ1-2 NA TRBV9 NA CASSVDPQGSYGYTF TGTGCCAGCAGCGTAGATCCTCAGGGGTCGTATGGCTACACCTTC
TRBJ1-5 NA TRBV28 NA CASFTQGTQPQHF TGTGCCAGCTTTACGCAGGGGACGCAGCCCCAGCATTTT
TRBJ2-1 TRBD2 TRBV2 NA CASSEVSGGGNEQFF TGTGCCAGCAGTGAAGTTAGCGGGGGGGGGAATGAGCAGTTCTTC
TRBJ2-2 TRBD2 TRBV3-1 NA CASSQERGGIGAGELFF TGTGCCAGCAGCCAAGAAAGGGGAGGGATCGGCGCCGGGGAGCTGTTTTTT
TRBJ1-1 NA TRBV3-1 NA CASSLDLDTEAFF TGTGCCAGCAGCCTGGATTTGGACACTGAAGCTTTCTTT
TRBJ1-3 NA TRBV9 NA CASSPVGSAGNTIYF TGTGCCAGCAGCCCGGTAGGATCCGCTGGAAACACCATATATTTT
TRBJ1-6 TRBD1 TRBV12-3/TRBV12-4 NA CASSTGGTYNSPLHF TGTGCCAGCAGTACAGGGGGGACCTATAATTCACCCCTCCACTTT
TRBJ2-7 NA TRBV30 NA CAWSQRASSYEQYF TGTGCCTGGAGTCAGCGGGCCTCCTCCTACGAGCAGTACTTC
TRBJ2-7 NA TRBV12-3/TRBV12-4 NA CASSLEVEQYF TGTGCCAGCAGTTTAGAAGTCGAGCAGTACTTC